The 11 T cell receptor beta chains reported below all come from one sample, sequenced in a study of OX40 agonist ivuxolimab in advanced cancers. TCRdb keeps only in-frame clones here, not all; method: immunoSEQ multiplex PCR. The top ten hold around 35% of the sample, which has around 11,000 clones, 65% to 75% seen once. The specimen was CD4+ or CD8+ T cells sorted from blood, collected in a trial of the OX40 agonist ivuxolimab. Receptors were obtained from an adult with an advanced solid tumor such as melanoma, head and neck, liver or kidney cancer.

V usage is TRBV19 and J usage is TRBJ2-1; D is perhaps TRBD2 (5 bases). There are 12 residues in the CDR3. The V end lost 1 base, the J end lost 9 bases, and 7 bases lay between the germline ends. Germline V lookup: CDR1 LNHDA, CDR2 SQIVND (reference sequence). The DNA for the CDR3 is TGTGCCAGTAGTATAGTTGAGGGTGAGCAGTTCTTC. Protein product: CASSIVEGEQFF.

The chain uses TRBV7-9 and TRBJ2-7, with TRBD1 matching over 8 bases. Germline CDR1 reads SEHNR; CDR2 reads FQNEAQ (reference sequence). This CDR3 has 15 amino acids. The V and J ends lost 3 bases and 4 bases, in that order; junction bases with no gene match: 8. CDR3 DNA sequence: TGTGCCAGCAGCTTGCCCGGACAGGGAGTATACGAGCAGTACTTC. Translation: CASSLPGQGVYEQYF.

The chain recombines TRBV11-2 with TRBJ2-5; weak D call: TRBD2 (6 bases). The CDR3 totals 15 residues. Germline V gene data show CDR1 as SGHAT and CDR2 as FQNNGV. Trimming removed 6 bases at V and 4 bases at J, with 18 bases between. The CDR3 bases are TGTGCCAGCAGTCCCTTGCTCGGGAGCGGAGAGACCCAGTACTTC. It codes for CASSPLLGSGETQYF.

This chain connects TRBV5-6 to TRBJ2-7; D tentatively reads TRBD1 or TRBD2 (6 bases each). With 0 bases removed from V and 7 bases from J, the gap between germline ends came to 8 bases. Germline CDR1 reads SGHDT; CDR2 reads YYEEEE. The CDR3 runs 12 residues. The CDR3 loop is CASSLGRGEQYF. CDR3 coding DNA: TGTGCCAGCAGCTTGGGGAGGGGGGAGCAGTACTTC.

The V gene is TRBV27, the J gene TRBJ2-2, with 12 nucleotides matching TRBD2. The J segment lost 3 bases and the V segment lost 0 bases, leaving 5 bases of the junction unmatched. This CDR3 spans 18 amino acids. In germline, CDR1 is MNHEY, CDR2 SMNVEV (reference sequence). The CDR3 sequence: CASSLSGRLAGDTGELFF. As DNA, the CDR3 is TGTGCCAGCAGTTTATCAGGTCGACTAGCGGGAGACACCGGGGAGCTGTTTTTT.

V usage is TRBV7-2 and J usage is TRBJ2-1; D tentatively reads TRBD1 or TRBD2 (5 bases each). Germline V gene data show CDR1 as SGHTA and CDR2 as FQGNSA. The CDR3 is made up of 13 amino acids. The V and J ends lost 1 base and 10 bases respectively, with 11 bases between them. CDR3 bases: TGTGCCAGCAGCTTAGGAGTCGGGGCCGAGCAGTTCTTC. It encodes CASSLGVGAEQFF. Full variable domain (rest looked up from reference TRBV7-2 and TRBJ2-1): GAGVSQSPSNKVTEKGKDVELRCDPISGHTALYWYRQSLGQGLEFLIYFQGNSAPDKSGLPSDRFSAERTGGSVSTLTIQRTQQEDSAVYLCASSLGVGAEQFFGPGTRLTVL.

The chain employs TRBV4-1 and TRBJ1-1, with a weak D call TRBD1 (5 bases). CDR1 is MGHRA, CDR2 YSYEKL, per germline. With 4 bases removed from V and 1 base from J, the gap between germline ends came to 10 bases. CDR3 length: 14 residues. The CDR3 coding sequence is TGCGCCAGCAGCCGGATACAGGAGAACACTGAAGCTTTCTTT. This encodes CASSRIQENTEAFF.

The J gene is TRBJ1-2, the V gene TRBV28, with TRBD1 identical over 10 bases. The CDR3 length is 17 residues. Trimming cost V 4 bases and J 6 bases; bases outside gene matches: 14. CDR1 and CDR2 from the germline V gene are MDHEN and SYDVKM. The CDR3 DNA reads as TGTGCCAGCAGTTCCTTGGACAGGGGGTACCAATCGAATGGCTACACCTTC. Translation gives CASSSLDRGYQSNGYTF.

On this clone: At one boundary the junction diverges from the germline segment, which might be a read error. The genes are TRBV27 and TRBJ1-2, with a weak D call TRBD1 (6 bases). The germline V gene encodes CDR1 MNHEY and CDR2 SMNVEV (reference sequence). The CDR3 is 14 residues long. DNA for the CDR3: TGTGCCAGCAGTCACGCAGGGGCAGACTATGGCCACACCTTC. It codes for CASSHAGADYGHTF.

V and J are TRBV19 and TRBJ1-5; TRBD1 might be the D (5 bases). Germline assignment: CDR1 LNHDA and CDR2 SQIVND (reference sequence). This CDR3 is 15 amino acids long. The V end was cut by 1 base, the J end by 1 base, with 8 bases between. The CDR3 here is CASSIGGLSNQPQHF. CDR3 bases: TGTGCCAGTAGTATAGGGGGACTGAGCAATCAGCCCCAGCATTTT.

The chain has TRBV7-9 and TRBJ1-3; 7 bases match TRBD1. J was trimmed by 1 base and V by 5 bases; bases with no gene match: 8. The germline CDR1 and CDR2 sequences are SEHNR and FQNEAQ (reference sequence). CDR3 length equals 16 residues. The DNA for the CDR3 is TGTGCCAGCAGCCGGGCAGGGGGTGGTTCTGGAAACACCATATATTTT. As protein: CASSRAGGGSGNTIYF.